The 5 T cell receptor beta chains below come from one sample, sequenced in a study of blood T cell repertoires in COVID-19. Some clones are missing from TCRdb's copy, which holds only in-frame ones; the method was immunoSEQ multiplex PCR. The table lists a few hundred thousand clones, approximately 81% of them singletons. Sample: peripheral blood. Receptor source: a man in his fifties who had recovered from COVID-19.

The rearrangement joins TRBV28 to TRBJ1-1; 9 nucleotides align to TRBD1. Germline-derived CDR1 and CDR2 are MDHEN and SYDVKM. This CDR3 contains 13 residues. V lost 6 bases and J lost 6; bases outside the gene matches: 5. The CDR3 region has the DNA TGTGCCAGCAGCTATCGACAGGGGGCTGAAGCTTTCTTT. This encodes CASSYRQGAEAFF.

This clone has a handful of counts. CDR3 in amino acids: CASSTGLQQETQYF. CDR3 in DNA: TGCGCCAGCAGCACGGGACTACAACAAGAGACCCAGTACTTC. This chain joins TRBV5-1 and TRBJ2-5, with TRBD2 matching 7 bases. The CDR3 sequence is 14 residues long. V lost 4 bases to trimming and J lost 2 bases; unmatched junction nucleotides: 5. Germline V gene lookup returns CDR1 SGHRS and CDR2 YFSETQ.

The V and J genes are TRBV19 and TRBJ1-6; the D is unclear. CDR3 size: 14 residues. The germline CDR1 and CDR2 sequences are LNHDA and SQIVND (reference sequence). Trimming shortened V by 7 bases and J by 7 bases, and 14 bases separated the two germline ends. CDR3 loop: CASNSKRGNSPLHF. Written as DNA, the CDR3 is TGTGCCAGTAATTCGAAAAGAGGAAATTCACCCCTCCACTTT.

CDR3 protein: CASSSRDRGLSRGGQYF. The CDR3 bases are TGTGCCAGCAGCAGCCGGGACAGGGGGCTGAGCAGGGGTGGGCAGTACTTC. This chain links TRBV27 with TRBJ2-7, with 12 bases aligning to TRBD1. Germline loops: CDR1 MNHEY, CDR2 SMNVEV (reference sequence). This CDR3 is 17 amino acids long. J was trimmed by 9 bases and V by 6 bases; bases with no gene match: 18.

The rearrangement links TRBV2 to TRBJ1-4; tentative D call: TRBD1 (5 bases). The CDR3 contains 14 residues. Germline CDR1 is SNHLY and CDR2 is FYNNEI. With 7 bases removed from V and 7 bases from J, the gap between germline ends came to 16 bases. The CDR3 region is CASKEEDSTEKLFF. The CDR3 nucleotides read TGTGCCAGCAAAGAAGAAGACAGCACTGAAAAACTGTTTTTT.